This T cell receptor beta chain came from a study of identical twins. Per the germline V gene, CDR1 is MNHEY and CDR2 is SMNVEV (reference sequence). The CDR3 loop spans 15 amino acids. V gave up 6 bases and J gave up 2 bases, with 16 bases separating them. A few counts support this clonotype. TCRdb fed the 5' RACE reads into MiXCR, producing one record per CDR3 protein. The sample lists about 280,000 distinct CDR3 sequences, approximately 8% occurring once. This sample was also put to use in a study of yellow fever vaccine responses in identical twins.

The chain employs TRBV27 and TRBJ1-1; D perhaps matches TRBD1 (5 bases). Source material: memory (CD45RO+) T cells sorted from blood. This receptor was taken from a woman under 30 in good health. CDR3 sequence: CASRRTGHSNTEAFF. The CDR3 DNA reads as TGTGCCAGCAGACGAACCGGACACAGCAACACTGAAGCTTTCTTT.